This T cell receptor beta chain is drawn from a study of blood T cells in healthy people across ages. Healthy Russian Caucasian donors spanned ages roughly 6 to 90 years. CDR3 length: 20 amino acids. Germline CDR1 is SGHTA and CDR2 is FQGNSA. The V end was cut by 5 bases, the J end by 0 bases, with 23 bases between. The authors ran a second PCR of roughly 6 to 11 cycles using a sample-barcoded 5' primer and a J-beta primer mix. TCRdb processed the 5' RACE reads anew with MiXCR; each CDR3 protein has one entry. The sample yields about 1.8 million distinct CDR3 sequences, about 50% seen once. Sample: blood. This TCR was recovered from a woman in her thirties or forties in good health. The chain carries TRBV7-2 and TRBJ2-6, with D unclear. The CDR3, as DNA: TGTGCCAGCAGCCAAACCCGGCTTTCCCGGAAGGGCTCTGGGGCCAACGTCCTGACTTTC. Translating it yields CASSQTRLSRKGSGANVLTF.